This TCR beta chain was documented in a study of vaccination effects on CD4 cells after COVID-19. Study results and caveats: Healthy vaccine recipients' vaccine-induced clones were almost all SARS-CoV-2 mono-reactive. The study had few convalescent patients and no early post-infection timepoints.

Assay used: immunoSEQ multiplex PCR; TCRdb lists only in-frame clones, some missing. The data hold over 80,000 clones, with roughly 73% observed a single time. Germline loops: CDR1 SGHTS, CDR2 YDEGEE. The V gene lost 8 bases and the J gene lost 5 bases, with 30 bases spanning the gap. CDR3 length: 18 amino acids. The table lists this clone with a count of one. Its target is not known. With the ViraFEST assay, the study expanded antigen-specific CD4+ T cells using viral peptide pools, then sequenced them. Cells that had been cultured for roughly ten days were the source of isolated CD4+ T cells. Of the BNT162b2 and mRNA-1273 vaccines, participants received two doses of one or the other.

The clonotype originates from a human donor who received a COVID-19 vaccine. The source material was CD4+ T cells from PBMCs cultured with HCoV-OC43 spike peptides, sampled after COVID-19 vaccination. Subset denoted: HCoV-OC43 spike overlapping peptide pool stimulation. The rearrangement uses TRBV5-8 and TRBJ2-3, with D possibly called TRBD1 or TRBD2 (6 bases each). CDR3 DNA sequence: TGTGCCAGTCCGACCCAGCTTCTCCACAGGGAGGTTGAAGATACGCAGTATTTT. Protein: CASPTQLLHREVEDTQYF.